This entry concerns a single T cell receptor beta chain. Its matching antigen is unknown. A single record per CDR3 protein comes from TCRdb applying MiXCR to the reads. The sample lists several thousand distinct CDR3 sequences, 14% to 15% occurring once. The record originates from a study of liver allograft versus peripheral blood T cells. Turning to the study itself: Transplanted livers and recipients' peripheral blood had their T cell receptor repertoires compared.

Study results and limitations: Differences were reported between the T cell receptor repertoires inside liver allografts and those that were detected in peripheral blood.

Germline V gene lookup returns CDR1 MDHEN and CDR2 SYDVKM. The CDR3 consists of 12 residues. Trimming shortened V by 0 bases and J by 13 bases, and 9 bases separated the two germline ends. This chain connects TRBV28 to TRBJ1-4, with D uncertain. This clonotype was obtained from a human patient who had a liver transplant. Some T cells could come from the graft donor. The CDR3 reads CASSLWGGRLFF. The DNA of the CDR3 is TGTGCCAGCAGTTTATGGGGAGGACGACTGTTTTTT.